This T cell receptor beta chain was sequenced during a study of blood T cell repertoires in COVID-19. Study-wide background: Italy, Spain and the United States were the sources of the convalescent and acute COVID-19 samples. The analysed material was cDNA or gDNA that came from T cells, B-cell-depleted T cells, or PBMCs.

The CDR3 has 18 residues. Trimming cost V 4 bases and J 1 base; bases outside gene matches: 10. CDR1 and CDR2 (germline): MNHEY, SVGEGT. In the study's own analysis: Cell counts per sample came from amplifying reference gene primers. Sequencing used immunoSEQ multiplex PCR; TCRdb keeps in-frame clones, though not all of them. V, J and clone size reflect that table, while D and trimming were determined from the DNA. In the table there are some 200,000 clones, 80% to 90% of which are singletons. V gene TRBV6-2 or TRBV6-3 combines with J gene TRBJ1-5; 10 positions match TRBD1. The sequence came from an elderly woman with acute or convalescent COVID-19. The sequenced sample was peripheral blood. CDR3 coding DNA: TGTGCCAGCAGTTGGGACAGGGGCCTCGGTCGGAGCAATCAGCCCCAGCATTTT. Its translation: CASSWDRGLGRSNQPQHF.